Below, 10 T cell receptor beta chains from the same sample are listed, as sequenced in a study of monozygotic twins with inflammatory bowel disease. TCRdb reworked the 5' RACE reads into one entry per CDR3 protein, no DNA. The specimen's table records roughly 320,000 distinct CDR3 sequences. The material sequenced was blood. The receptors shown here come from a human donor with ulcerative colitis or Crohn's disease, or a healthy co-twin of an affected twin (not recorded which).

The rearrangement uses TRBV24-1 and TRBJ2-2; TCRdb's assignment of TRBD2 cannot be checked, as there is no DNA. The CDR3 runs to 16 residues. CDR1 is KGHDR, CDR2 SFDVKD, per germline. Here the CDR3 reads CATSDQRTADTGELFF.

The gene calls are TRBV5-6 and TRBJ1-2; without DNA, the TCRdb call of TRBD1 cannot be checked. This CDR3 comprises 15 residues. Per germline, CDR1 SGHDT and CDR2 YYEEEE. CDR3 residues: CASSLFETGFYGYTF.

This CDR3 is CASSLDPPYEQYF. This chain uses TRBV5-1 with TRBJ2-7. Germline lookup yields CDR1 SGHRS and CDR2 YFSETQ. This CDR3 spans 13 amino acids.

The CDR3 reads CASSLRDSRGETQYF. The chain combines TRBV7-2 with TRBJ2-5; absent DNA, TCRdb's TRBD1 call cannot be checked. The CDR3 is 15 residues long. Germline V lookup: CDR1 SGHTA, CDR2 FQGNSA.

CDR3 loop: CASSQETGGRFYEQYF. V is TRBV4-3 and J is TRBJ2-7; without DNA, the TCRdb call of TRBD2 cannot be checked. Germline V CDR1 and CDR2: LGHNA, YSLEER. The CDR3 is made up of 16 amino acids.

The V and J genes are TRBV11-2 and TRBJ2-1; the TRBD1 assignment by TCRdb is unverifiable without DNA. The CDR3 runs 17 residues. Germline CDR1 and CDR2: SGHAT and FQNNGV. The CDR3 sequence: CASSPHWGQGLFNEQFF. Drawing the rest from reference TRBV11-2 and TRBJ2-1, the complete variable domain is EAGVAQSPRYKIIEKRQSVAFWCNPISGHATLYWYQQILGQGPKLLIQFQNNGVVDDSQLPKDRFSAERLKGVDSTLKIQPAKLEDSAVYLCASSPHWGQGLFNEQFFGPGTRLTVL.

The CDR3 loop reads CASRPGQGRYGYTF. The chain employs TRBV19 and TRBJ1-2; TCRdb calls TRBD1, which cannot be checked without DNA. Germline-derived CDR1 and CDR2 are LNHDA and SQIVND (reference sequence). The CDR3 totals 14 residues.

The chain couples TRBV7-2 to TRBJ2-5. CDR1 is SGHTA and CDR2 is FQGNSA in the germline V gene. This CDR3 is 11 amino acids long. The CDR3 spells CASSTQRTQYF.

The chain is built from TRBV12-3 or TRBV12-4 and TRBJ2-1; without DNA, the TCRdb call of TRBD1 cannot be checked. This CDR3 has 14 residues. CDR3 amino acids: CASRSRQGHNEQFF.

The chain employs TRBV29-1 and TRBJ2-7; TCRdb selects TRBD1, and the lack of DNA leaves this call unchecked. The CDR3 is 12 amino acids. Germline lookup yields CDR1 SQVTM and CDR2 ANQGSEA. The CDR3 spells CSTNTGLGEQYF.